Presented here are 2 T cell receptor beta chains from one specimen sequenced in a study of T cells after yellow fever vaccination. Each CDR3 protein gets one entry after TCRdb re-called the 5' RACE reads with MiXCR. Among a few hundred thousand distinct CDR3 sequences listed, approximately 13% were seen once. The sequencing here drew on CD4+ T cells sorted from PBMCs, taken 45 days after the yellow fever booster vaccination. All receptors come from a man aged 30 to 39 who received the YFV17D yellow fever vaccine.

This clonotype has more than one count but fewer than ten. The genes are TRBV12-3 or TRBV12-4 and TRBJ2-2, with D possibly being TRBD1 (6 bases). This CDR3 is 15 amino acids long. V dropped 6 bases and J dropped 4 bases, with 15 bases sitting between them. The CDR3 spells CASSYRQGTTGELFF. In nucleotides, the CDR3 is TGTGCCAGCAGCTATCGTCAGGGGACCACCGGGGAGCTGTTTTTT.

This clonotype has a handful of counts. The chain couples TRBV12-3 or TRBV12-4 to TRBJ2-7, with 10 bases identical to TRBD2. The V and J ends lost 4 bases and 9 bases, in that order; junction bases with no gene match: 3. The CDR3 is 12 amino acids. The CDR3 sequence is CASSSSGRVQYF. The CDR3 DNA reads as TGTGCCAGCAGTTCTAGCGGGAGAGTGCAGTACTTC.